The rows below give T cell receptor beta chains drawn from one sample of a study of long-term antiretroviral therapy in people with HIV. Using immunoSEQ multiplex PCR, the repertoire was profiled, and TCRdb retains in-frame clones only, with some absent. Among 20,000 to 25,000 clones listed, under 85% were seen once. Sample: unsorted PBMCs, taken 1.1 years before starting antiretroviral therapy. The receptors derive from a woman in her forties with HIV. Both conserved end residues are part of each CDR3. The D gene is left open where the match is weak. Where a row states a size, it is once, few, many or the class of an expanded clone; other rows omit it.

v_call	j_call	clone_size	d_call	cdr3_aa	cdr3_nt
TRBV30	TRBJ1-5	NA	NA	CAWSPRERQPQHF	TGTGCCTGGAGCCCTAGGGAACGCCAGCCCCAGCATTTT
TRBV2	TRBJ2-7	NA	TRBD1	CASSAGTGYYEQYF	TGTGCCAGCAGCGCCGGGACAGGATACTACGAGCAGTACTTC
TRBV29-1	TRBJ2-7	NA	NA	CSVEGSQNSYEQYF	TGCAGCGTTGAGGGCAGCCAAAACTCCTACGAGCAGTACTTC
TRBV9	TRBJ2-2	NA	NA	CASSVNTGNTGELFF	TGTGCCAGCAGCGTAAATACGGGGAACACCGGGGAGCTGTTTTTT
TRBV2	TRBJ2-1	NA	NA	CASSPYNEQFF	TGTGCCAGCAGCCCATACAATGAGCAGTTCTTC
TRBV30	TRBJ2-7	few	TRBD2	CAWRGLAEYEQYF	TGTGCCTGGAGGGGACTAGCGGAATACGAGCAGTACTTC
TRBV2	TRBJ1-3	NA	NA	CASSVFQRAPGNTIYF	TGTGCCAGCAGTGTATTTCAAAGGGCTCCAGGAAACACCATATATTTT
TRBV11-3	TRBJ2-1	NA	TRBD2	CASSRGLREGTEQFF	TGTGCCAGCAGCCGGGGCCTGCGGGAGGGCACTGAGCAGTTCTTC
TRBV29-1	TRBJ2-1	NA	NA	CSAAGLYSYNEQFF	TGCAGCGCGGCGGGCCTGTACTCCTACAATGAGCAGTTCTTC
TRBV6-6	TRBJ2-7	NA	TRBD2	CASSYGTSATYEQYF	TGTGCCAGCAGTTATGGAACTAGCGCGACTTACGAGCAGTACTTC
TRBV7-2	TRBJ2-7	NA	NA	CASSWRGEGYEQYF	TGTGCCAGCAGCTGGCGCGGGGAAGGGTACGAGCAGTACTTC
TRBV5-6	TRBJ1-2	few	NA	CASSFKGQGYGYTF	TGTGCCAGCAGCTTCAAAGGGCAAGGCTATGGCTACACCTTC
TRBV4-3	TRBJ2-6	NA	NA	CASSQVGLSGANVLTF	TGCGCCAGCAGCCAAGTGGGACTCTCTGGGGCCAACGTCCTGACTTTC
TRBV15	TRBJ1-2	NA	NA	CATSRDQVSGGRGYTF	TGTGCCACCAGCAGAGATCAGGTTTCAGGTGGCCGTGGCTACACCTTC
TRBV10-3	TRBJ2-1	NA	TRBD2	CAISEWTSGRAYNEQFF	TGTGCCATCAGTGAGTGGACTAGCGGGAGAGCTTACAATGAGCAGTTCTTC
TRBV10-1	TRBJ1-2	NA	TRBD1	CASSESRGPLGYTF	TGCGCCAGCAGTGAGTCGAGGGGGCCCCTTGGCTACACCTTC
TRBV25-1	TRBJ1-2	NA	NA	CASSGHLGGYGYTF	TGTGCCAGCAGTGGACATTTGGGGGGCTATGGCTACACCTTC
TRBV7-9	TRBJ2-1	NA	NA	CASSSLANEQFF	TGTGCCAGCAGCTCCCTAGCCAATGAGCAGTTCTTC
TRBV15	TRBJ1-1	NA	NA	CATSRLTEAFF	TGTGCCACCAGCAGACTAACTGAAGCTTTCTTT
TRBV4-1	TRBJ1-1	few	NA	CASSQARASTEAFF	TGCGCCAGCAGCCAAGCCAGGGCCTCTACTGAAGCTTTCTTT
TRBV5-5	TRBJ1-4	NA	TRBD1	CASSGTGGFNEKLFF	TGTGCCAGCAGCGGGACAGGGGGCTTTAATGAAAAACTGTTTTTT
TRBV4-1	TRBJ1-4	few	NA	CASSYGTPPTNEKLFF	TGCGCCAGCAGCTACGGGACACCTCCAACTAATGAAAAACTGTTTTTT
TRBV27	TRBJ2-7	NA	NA	CASSLTGTNYEQYF	TGTGCCAGCAGCTTGACCGGGACCAACTACGAGCAGTACTTC
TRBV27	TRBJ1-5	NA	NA	CAAPEGVSNQPQHF	TGTGCCGCACCCGAAGGGGTTAGCAATCAGCCCCAGCATTTT
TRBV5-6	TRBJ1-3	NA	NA	CASSSRGIDGNTIYF	TGTGCCAGCAGCTCCAGGGGAATTGATGGAAACACCATATATTTT
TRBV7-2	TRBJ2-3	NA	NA	CASSLDGPGTDTQYF	TGTGCCAGCAGCTTGGACGGGCCCGGCACAGATACGCAGTATTTT
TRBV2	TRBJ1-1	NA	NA	CASSKLVSSTEAFF	TGTGCCAGCAGCAAGTTAGTTTCAAGCACTGAAGCTTTCTTT
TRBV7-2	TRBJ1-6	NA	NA	CASSLFGGRNSPLHF	TGTGCCAGCAGCTTATTTGGAGGTCGGAATTCACCCCTCCACTTT
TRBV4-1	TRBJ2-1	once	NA	CASSPFLESSYNEQFF	TGCGCCAGCAGCCCCTTTCTAGAGAGCTCCTACAATGAGCAGTTCTTC
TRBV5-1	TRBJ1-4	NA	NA	CASSSAGPGYNEKLFF	TGCGCCAGCAGCAGCGCTGGGCCTGGTTATAATGAAAAACTGTTTTTT
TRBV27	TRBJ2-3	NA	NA	CASSLGLPVTDTQYF	TGTGCCAGCAGTTTGGGGTTGCCCGTCACAGATACGCAGTATTTT
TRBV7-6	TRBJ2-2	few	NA	CASSNAGELFF	TGTGCCAGCAGCAACGCCGGGGAGCTGTTTTTT
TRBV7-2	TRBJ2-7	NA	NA	CASSRTTGTTYEQYF	TGTGCCAGCAGCCGAACTACCGGGACAACCTACGAGCAGTACTTC
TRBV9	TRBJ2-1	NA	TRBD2	CASSALAGSYNEQFF	TGTGCCAGCAGCGCGCTAGCGGGGTCCTACAATGAGCAGTTCTTC
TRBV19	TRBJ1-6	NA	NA	CASMGGSSYNSPLHF	TGTGCCAGTATGGGGGGGAGCTCCTATAATTCACCCCTCCACTTT